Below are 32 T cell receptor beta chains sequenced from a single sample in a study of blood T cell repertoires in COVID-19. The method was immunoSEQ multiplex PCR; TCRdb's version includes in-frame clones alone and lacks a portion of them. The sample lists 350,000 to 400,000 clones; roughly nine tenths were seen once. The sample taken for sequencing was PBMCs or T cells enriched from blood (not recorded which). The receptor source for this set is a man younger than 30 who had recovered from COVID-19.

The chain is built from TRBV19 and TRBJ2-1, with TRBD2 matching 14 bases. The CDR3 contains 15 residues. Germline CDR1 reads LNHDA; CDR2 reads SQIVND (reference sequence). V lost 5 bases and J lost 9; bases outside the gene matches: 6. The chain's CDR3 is CASSPGLAGAGEQFF. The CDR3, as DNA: TGTGCCAGTAGTCCGGGACTAGCGGGGGCAGGTGAGCAGTTCTTC.

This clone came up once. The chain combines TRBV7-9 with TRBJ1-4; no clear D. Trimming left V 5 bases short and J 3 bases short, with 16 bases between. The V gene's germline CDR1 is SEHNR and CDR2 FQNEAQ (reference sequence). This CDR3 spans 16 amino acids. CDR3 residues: CASSARKQWANEKLFF. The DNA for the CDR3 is TGTGCCAGCAGCGCAAGGAAACAGTGGGCTAATGAAAAACTGTTTTTT.

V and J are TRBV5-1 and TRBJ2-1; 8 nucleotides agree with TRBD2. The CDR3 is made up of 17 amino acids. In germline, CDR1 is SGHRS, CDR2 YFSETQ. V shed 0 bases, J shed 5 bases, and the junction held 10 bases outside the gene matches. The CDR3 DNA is TGCGCCAGCAGCTTGGGCGAGCGGGGGTTTGGGAACAATGAGCAGTTCTTC. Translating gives CASSLGERGFGNNEQFF.

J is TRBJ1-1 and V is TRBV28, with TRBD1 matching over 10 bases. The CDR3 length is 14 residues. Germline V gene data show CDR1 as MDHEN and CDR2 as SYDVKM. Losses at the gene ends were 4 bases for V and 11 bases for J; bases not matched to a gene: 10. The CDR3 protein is CASSSYGTGDKAFF. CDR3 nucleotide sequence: TGTGCCAGCAGTTCCTATGGGACAGGGGATAAGGCTTTCTTT.

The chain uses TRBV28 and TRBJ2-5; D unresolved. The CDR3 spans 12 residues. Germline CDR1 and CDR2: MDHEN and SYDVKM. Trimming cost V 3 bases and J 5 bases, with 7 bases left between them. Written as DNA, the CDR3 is TGTGCCAGCAGTTTGACAAGGGAGACCCAGTACTTC. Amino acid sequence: CASSLTRETQYF.

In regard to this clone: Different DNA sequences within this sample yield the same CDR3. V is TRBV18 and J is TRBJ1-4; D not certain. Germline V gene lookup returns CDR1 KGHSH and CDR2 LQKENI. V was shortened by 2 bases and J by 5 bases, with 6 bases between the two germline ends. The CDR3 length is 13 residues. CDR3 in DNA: TGTGCCAGCTCACCAGGCGGGAATGAAAAACTGTTTTTT. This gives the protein CASSPGGNEKLFF.

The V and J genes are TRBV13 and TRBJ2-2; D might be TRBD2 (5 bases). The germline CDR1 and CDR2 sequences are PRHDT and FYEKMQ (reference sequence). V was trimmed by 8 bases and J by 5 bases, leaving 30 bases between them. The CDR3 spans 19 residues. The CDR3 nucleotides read TGTGCCAGCGAAGAGACCCCCTACGCCAGCGGAGCTGAAACCGGGGAGCTGTTTTTT. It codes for CASEETPYASGAETGELFF.

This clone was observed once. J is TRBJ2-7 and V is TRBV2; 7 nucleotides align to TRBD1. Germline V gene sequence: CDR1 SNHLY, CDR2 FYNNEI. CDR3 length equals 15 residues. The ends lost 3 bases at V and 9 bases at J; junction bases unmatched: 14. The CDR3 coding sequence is TGTGCCAGCAGTGAGACACAACGACAGGGTACGGGGCAGTACTTC. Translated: CASSETQRQGTGQYF.

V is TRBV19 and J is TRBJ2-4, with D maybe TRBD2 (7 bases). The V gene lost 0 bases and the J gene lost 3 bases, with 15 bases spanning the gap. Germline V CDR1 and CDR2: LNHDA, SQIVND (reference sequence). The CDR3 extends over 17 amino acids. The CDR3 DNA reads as TGTGCCAGTAGTATAGATGAGGGGGGGATTGTCAAAAACATTCAGTACTTC. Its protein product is CASSIDEGGIVKNIQYF.

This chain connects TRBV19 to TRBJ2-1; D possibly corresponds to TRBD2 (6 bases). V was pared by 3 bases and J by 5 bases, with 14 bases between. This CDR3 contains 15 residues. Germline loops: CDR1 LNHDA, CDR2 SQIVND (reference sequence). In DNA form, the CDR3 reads TGTGCCAGTAGTATCTGGAAGAGGGAGGACAATGAGCAGTTCTTC. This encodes CASSIWKREDNEQFF.

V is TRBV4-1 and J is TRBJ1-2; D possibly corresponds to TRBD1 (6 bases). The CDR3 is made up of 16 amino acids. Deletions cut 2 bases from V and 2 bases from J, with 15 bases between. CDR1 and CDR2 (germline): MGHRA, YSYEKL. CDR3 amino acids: CASSQIPTTGNYGYTF. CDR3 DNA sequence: TGCGCCAGCAGCCAAATCCCCACCACAGGGAACTATGGCTACACCTTC.

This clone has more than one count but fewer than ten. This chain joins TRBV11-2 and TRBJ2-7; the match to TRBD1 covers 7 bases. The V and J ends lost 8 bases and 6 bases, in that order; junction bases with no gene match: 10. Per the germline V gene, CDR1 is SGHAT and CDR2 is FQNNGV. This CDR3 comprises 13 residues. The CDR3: CASQRTGDREQYF. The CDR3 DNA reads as TGTGCCAGCCAGCGGACAGGAGACCGCGAGCAGTACTTC. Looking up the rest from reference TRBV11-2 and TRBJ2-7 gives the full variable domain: EAGVAQSPRYKIIEKRQSVAFWCNPISGHATLYWYQQILGQGPKLLIQFQNNGVVDDSQLPKDRFSAERLKGVDSTLKIQPAKLEDSAVYLCASQRTGDREQYFGPGTRLTVT.

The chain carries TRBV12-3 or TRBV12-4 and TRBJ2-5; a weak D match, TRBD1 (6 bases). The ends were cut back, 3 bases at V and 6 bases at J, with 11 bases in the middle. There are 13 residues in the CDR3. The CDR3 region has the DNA TGTGCCAGCAGTTTGGGGGCTAGTAAGACCCAGTACTTC. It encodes CASSLGASKTQYF.

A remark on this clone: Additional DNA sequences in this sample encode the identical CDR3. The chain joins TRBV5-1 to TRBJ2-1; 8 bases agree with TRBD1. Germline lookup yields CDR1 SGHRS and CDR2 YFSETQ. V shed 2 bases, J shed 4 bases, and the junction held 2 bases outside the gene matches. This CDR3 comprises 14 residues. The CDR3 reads CASSFTGGYNEQFF. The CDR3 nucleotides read TGCGCCAGCAGCTTCACAGGGGGTTACAATGAGCAGTTCTTC.

In DNA, the CDR3 is TGTGCCAGCAGCCAAGCGGGAAACCCCGAAAGGAGGGTCTATGGCTACACCTTC. Residues: CASSQAGNPERRVYGYTF. The V call is TRBV3-1 (or the pseudogene TRBV3-2), the J call TRBJ1-2; no reliable D call. Germline loops: CDR1 LGHDT, CDR2 YNNKEL (reference sequence). The CDR3 loop spans 18 amino acids. V was shortened by 1 base and J by 4 bases, with 22 bases between the two germline ends.

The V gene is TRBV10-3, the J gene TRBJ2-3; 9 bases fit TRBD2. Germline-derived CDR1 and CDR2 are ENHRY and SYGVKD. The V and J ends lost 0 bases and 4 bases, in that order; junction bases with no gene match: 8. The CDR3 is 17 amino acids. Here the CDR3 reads CAISESKGGGAADTQYF. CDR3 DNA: TGTGCCATCAGTGAGTCGAAGGGCGGGGGGGCCGCAGATACGCAGTATTTT.

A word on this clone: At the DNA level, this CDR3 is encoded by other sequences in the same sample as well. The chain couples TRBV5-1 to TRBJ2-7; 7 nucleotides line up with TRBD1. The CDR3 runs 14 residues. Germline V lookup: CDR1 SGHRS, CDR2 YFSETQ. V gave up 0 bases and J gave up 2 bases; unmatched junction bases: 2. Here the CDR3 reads CASSLGGTAYEQYF. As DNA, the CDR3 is TGCGCCAGCAGCTTGGGGGGGACAGCCTACGAGCAGTACTTC.

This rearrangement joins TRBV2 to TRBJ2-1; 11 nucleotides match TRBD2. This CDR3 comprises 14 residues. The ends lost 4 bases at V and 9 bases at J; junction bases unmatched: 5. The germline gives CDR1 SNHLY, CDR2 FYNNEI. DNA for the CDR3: TGTGCCAGCAGTGGGGCTAGCGGGGGGAGTGAGCAGTTCTTC. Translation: CASSGASGGSEQFF.

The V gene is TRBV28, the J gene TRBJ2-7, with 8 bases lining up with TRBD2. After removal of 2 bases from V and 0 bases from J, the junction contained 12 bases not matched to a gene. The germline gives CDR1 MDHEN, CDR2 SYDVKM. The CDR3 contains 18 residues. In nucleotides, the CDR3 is TGTGCCAGCAGTTTAAAGCTTGGTAGCGGGGTGAGCTCCTACGAGCAGTACTTC. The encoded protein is CASSLKLGSGVSSYEQYF.

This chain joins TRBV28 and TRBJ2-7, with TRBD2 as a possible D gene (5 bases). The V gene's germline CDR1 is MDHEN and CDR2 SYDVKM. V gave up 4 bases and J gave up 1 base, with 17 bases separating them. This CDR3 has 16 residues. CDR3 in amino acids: CASSSAAAAASYEQYF. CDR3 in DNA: TGTGCCAGCAGTTCCGCAGCGGCGGCTGCATCCTACGAGCAGTACTTC. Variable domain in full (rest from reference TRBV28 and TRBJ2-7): DVKVTQSSRYLVKRTGEKVFLECVQDMDHENMFWYRQDPGLGLRLIYFSYDVKMKEKGDIPEGYSVSREKKERFSLILESASTNQTSMYLCASSSAAAAASYEQYFGPGTRLTVT.

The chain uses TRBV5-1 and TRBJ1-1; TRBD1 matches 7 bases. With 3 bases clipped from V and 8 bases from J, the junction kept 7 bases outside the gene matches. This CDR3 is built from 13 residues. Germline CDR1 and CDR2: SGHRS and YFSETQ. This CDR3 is CASSSSVDREAFF. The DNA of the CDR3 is TGCGCCAGCAGCTCCTCGGTGGACAGGGAAGCTTTCTTT.

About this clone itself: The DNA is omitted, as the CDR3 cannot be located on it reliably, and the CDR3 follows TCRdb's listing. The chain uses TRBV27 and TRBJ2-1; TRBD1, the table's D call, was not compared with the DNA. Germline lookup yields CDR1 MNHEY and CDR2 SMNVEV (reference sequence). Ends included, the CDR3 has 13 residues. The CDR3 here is CASSLFGAGSDFF.

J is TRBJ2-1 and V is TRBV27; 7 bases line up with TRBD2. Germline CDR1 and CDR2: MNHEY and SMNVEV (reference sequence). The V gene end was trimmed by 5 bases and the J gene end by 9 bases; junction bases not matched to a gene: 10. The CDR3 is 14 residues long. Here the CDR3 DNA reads TGTGCCAGCAGTCTTTCGGGACTATCTCCTGAGCAGTTCTTC. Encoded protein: CASSLSGLSPEQFF.

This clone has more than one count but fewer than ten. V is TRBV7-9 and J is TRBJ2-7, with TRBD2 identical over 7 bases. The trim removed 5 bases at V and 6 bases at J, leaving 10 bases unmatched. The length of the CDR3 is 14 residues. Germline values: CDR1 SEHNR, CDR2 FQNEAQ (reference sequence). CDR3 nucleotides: TGTGCCAGCAGCGCCCCTGGCGGGAGCTCCGAGCAGTACTTC. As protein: CASSAPGGSSEQYF.

The CDR3 loop reads CASSYSREEIDTQYF. For the CDR3, the DNA is TGTGCCAGCAGTTACTCACGGGAAGAAATAGATACGCAGTATTTT. The chain joins TRBV6-6 to TRBJ2-3, with D maybe TRBD2 (5 bases). Germline CDR1 reads MNHNY; CDR2 reads SVGAGI (reference sequence). CDR3 length: 15 residues. The V and J ends lost 0 bases and 5 bases respectively, with 12 bases between them.

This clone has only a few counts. The CDR3 DNA sequence: TGTGCCATCAGTCCCCTGGACAGGACAAATAATTCACCCCTCCACTTT. Protein: CAISPLDRTNNSPLHF. The rearrangement joins TRBV10-3 to TRBJ1-6, with 7 positions matching TRBD1. CDR1 is ENHRY and CDR2 is SYGVKD in the germline V gene. The V and J ends lost 5 bases and 5 bases, in that order; junction bases with no gene match: 9. The CDR3 is made up of 16 amino acids.

The CDR3 nucleotides read TGTGCCAGCAGCTTTGACTCGTACAATGAGCAGTTCTTC. Its protein is CASSFDSYNEQFF. This rearrangement joins TRBV7-2 to TRBJ2-1; D ambiguous. The germline V and J ends were trimmed by 3 bases and 4 bases, with 7 bases remaining between them. CDR1 is SGHTA and CDR2 is FQGNSA in the germline V gene. This CDR3 has 13 amino acids.

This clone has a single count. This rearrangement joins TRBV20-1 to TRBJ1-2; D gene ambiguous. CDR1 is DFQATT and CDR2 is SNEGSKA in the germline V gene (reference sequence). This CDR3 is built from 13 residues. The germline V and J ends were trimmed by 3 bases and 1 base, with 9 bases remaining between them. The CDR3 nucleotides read TGCAGTGCTAGTTTGGGCAATAACTATGGCTACACCTTC. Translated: CSASLGNNYGYTF.

The CDR3 DNA reads TGTGCCAGCAGGTCGTCCAGGGACAGGCTTGCAACTAATGAAAAACTGTTTTTT. As protein: CASRSSRDRLATNEKLFF. The gene calls are TRBV28 and TRBJ1-4; 8 bases map to TRBD1. With V trimmed by 6 bases and J by 0 bases, 12 bases remained unmatched. The germline CDR1 and CDR2 sequences are MDHEN and SYDVKM. The CDR3 length is 18 residues.

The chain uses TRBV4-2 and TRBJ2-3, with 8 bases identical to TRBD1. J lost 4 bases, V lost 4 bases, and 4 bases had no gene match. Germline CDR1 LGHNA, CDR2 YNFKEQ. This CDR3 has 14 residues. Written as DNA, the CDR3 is TGTGCCAGCAGCCCTCGGACAGGGTCAGATACGCAGTATTTT. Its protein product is CASSPRTGSDTQYF.

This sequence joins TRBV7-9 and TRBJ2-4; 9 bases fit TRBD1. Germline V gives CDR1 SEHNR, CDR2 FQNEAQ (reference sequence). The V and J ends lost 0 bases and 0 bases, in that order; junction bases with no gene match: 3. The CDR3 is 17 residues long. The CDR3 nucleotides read TGTGCCAGCAGCTTAGCGGGGACAGGGCTAGCCAAAAACATTCAGTACTTC. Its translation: CASSLAGTGLAKNIQYF.

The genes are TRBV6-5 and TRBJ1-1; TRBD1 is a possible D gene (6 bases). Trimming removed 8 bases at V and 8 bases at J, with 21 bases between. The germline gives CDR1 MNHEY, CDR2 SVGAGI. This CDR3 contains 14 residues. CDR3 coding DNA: TGTGCCAGCCGACCGAAACAGGGTAGTAGGGAAGCTTTCTTT. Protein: CASRPKQGSREAFF.